This T cell receptor beta chain comes out of a study of blood T cell repertoires in COVID-19. Recruitment covered 25 or so US areas and drew participants whose ages spanned 18 to 89 years. Participant reports of clinical history set cohort assignment. Recovered Cohort 3 donors showed two negative PCRs, clearance, or symptom resolution. The V gene lost 4 bases and the J gene lost 10 bases, with 11 bases spanning the gap. This CDR3 contains 13 residues. Germline V gene data show CDR1 as SNHLY and CDR2 as FYNNEI. Original processing notes: Reference gene primer amplification gave nucleated cell count estimates. The repertoire was sequenced with immunoSEQ multiplex PCR; TCRdb's copy has only in-frame clones and lacks some. The DNA gave D and trimming, while V, J and clone size come from that table. Of approximately 200,000 clones detected, around four fifths appear once; the ten largest clones hold 7.5% to 10%.

The chain couples TRBV2 to TRBJ1-6; no clear D gene. Sequencing used PBMCs or T cells enriched from blood (not recorded which). This sequence originates from a man aged 35 to 55 who had recovered from COVID-19. The CDR3 loop is CASSVVERSPLHF. The CDR3, as DNA: TGTGCCAGCAGTGTTGTAGAGAGGTCACCCCTCCACTTT.